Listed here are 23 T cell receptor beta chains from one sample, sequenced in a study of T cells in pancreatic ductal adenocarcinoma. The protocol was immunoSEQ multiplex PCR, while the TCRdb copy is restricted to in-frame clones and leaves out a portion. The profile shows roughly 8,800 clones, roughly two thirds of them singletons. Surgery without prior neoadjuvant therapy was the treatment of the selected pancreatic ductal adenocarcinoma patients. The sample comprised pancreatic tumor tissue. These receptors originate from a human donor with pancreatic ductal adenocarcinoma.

CDR3 nucleotide sequence: TGTGCCAGCAGTTTATCAGGGGGGGATGGCTACACCTTC. Translated: CASSLSGGDGYTF. The rearrangement links TRBV28 to TRBJ1-2, with 7 bases identical to TRBD1. The germline gives CDR1 MDHEN, CDR2 SYDVKM. The CDR3 extends over 13 amino acids. V shed 1 base and J 6 bases; nucleotides not matched to a gene: 2.

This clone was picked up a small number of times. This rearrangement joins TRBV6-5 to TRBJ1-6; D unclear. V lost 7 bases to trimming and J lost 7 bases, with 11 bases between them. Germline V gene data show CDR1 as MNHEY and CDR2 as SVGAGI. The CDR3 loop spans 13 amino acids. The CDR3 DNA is TGTGCCAGCACCCGGGGTCCCAATTCACCCCTCCACTTT. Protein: CASTRGPNSPLHF.

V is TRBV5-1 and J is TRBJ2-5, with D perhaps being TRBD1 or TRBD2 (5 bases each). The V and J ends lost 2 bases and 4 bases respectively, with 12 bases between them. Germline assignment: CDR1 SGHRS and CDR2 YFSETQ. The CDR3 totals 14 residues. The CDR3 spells CASSFGRGVETQYF. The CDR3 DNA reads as TGCGCCAGCAGCTTTGGCCGAGGGGTAGAGACCCAGTACTTC. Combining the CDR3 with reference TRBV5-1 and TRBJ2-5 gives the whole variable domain KAGVTQTPRYLIKTRGQQVTLSCSPISGHRSVSWYQQTPGQGLQFLFEYFSETQRNKGNFPGRFSGRQFSNSRSEMNVSTLELGDSALYLCASSFGRGVETQYFGPGTRLLVL.

The CDR3: CASSPRQGTSEKLFF. DNA of the CDR3: TGTGCCAGCAGCCCACGCCAGGGTACCTCTGAAAAACTGTTTTTT. V and J are TRBV11-2 and TRBJ1-4; tentatively, D is TRBD1 (5 bases). Trimming shortened V by 5 bases and J by 7 bases, and 17 bases separated the two germline ends. Germline CDR1 is SGHAT and CDR2 is FQNNGV. CDR3 size: 15 residues.

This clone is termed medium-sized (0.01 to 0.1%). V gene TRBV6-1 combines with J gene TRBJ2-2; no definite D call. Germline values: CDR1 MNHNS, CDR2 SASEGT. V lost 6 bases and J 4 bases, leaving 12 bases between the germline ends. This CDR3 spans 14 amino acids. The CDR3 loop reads CASSSEFSTGELFF. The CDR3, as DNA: TGTGCCAGCAGCTCAGAATTCAGCACCGGGGAGCTGTTTTTT.

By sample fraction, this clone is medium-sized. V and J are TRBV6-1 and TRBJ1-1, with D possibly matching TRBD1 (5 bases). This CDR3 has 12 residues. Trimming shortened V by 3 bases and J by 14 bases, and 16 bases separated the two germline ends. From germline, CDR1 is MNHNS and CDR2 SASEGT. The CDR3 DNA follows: TGTGCCAGCAGTGACACCGGAGGGAGACAGTTCTTT. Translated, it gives CASSDTGGRQFF.

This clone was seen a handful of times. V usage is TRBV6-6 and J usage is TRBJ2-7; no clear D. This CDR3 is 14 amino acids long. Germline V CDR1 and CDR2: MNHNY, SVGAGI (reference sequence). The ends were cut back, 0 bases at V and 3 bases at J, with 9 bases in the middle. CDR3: CASSYSGEGYEQYF. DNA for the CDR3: TGTGCCAGCAGTTACTCGGGTGAAGGCTACGAGCAGTACTTC.

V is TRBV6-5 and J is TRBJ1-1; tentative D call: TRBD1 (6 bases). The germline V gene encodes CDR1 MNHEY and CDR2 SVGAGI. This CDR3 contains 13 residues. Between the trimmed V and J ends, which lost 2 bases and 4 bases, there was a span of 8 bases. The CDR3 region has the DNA TGTGCCAGCAGTTACGGGGGGCTCACTGAAGCTTTCTTT. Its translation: CASSYGGLTEAFF.

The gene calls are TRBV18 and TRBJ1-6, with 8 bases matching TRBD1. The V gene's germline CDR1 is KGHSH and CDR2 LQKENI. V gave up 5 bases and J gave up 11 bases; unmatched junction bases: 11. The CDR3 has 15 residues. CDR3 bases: TGTGCCAGCTCATCGAAGCAGGGGGCGTGGGCACCCCTCCACTTT. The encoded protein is CASSSKQGAWAPLHF.

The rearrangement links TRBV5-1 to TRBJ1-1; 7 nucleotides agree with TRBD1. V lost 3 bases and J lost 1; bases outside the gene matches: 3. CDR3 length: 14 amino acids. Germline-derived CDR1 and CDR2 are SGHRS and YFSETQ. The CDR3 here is CASSWGQRNTEAFF. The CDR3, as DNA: TGCGCCAGCAGCTGGGGACAGAGGAACACTGAAGCTTTCTTT.

CDR3 amino acids: CASGFGVNTEAFF. Here the CDR3 DNA reads TGTGCCAGCGGTTTTGGGGTGAACACTGAAGCTTTCTTT. V is TRBV5-6 and J is TRBJ1-1; no firm D call. Trimming removed 7 bases from V and 0 bases from J, with 10 bases in between. Per the germline V gene, CDR1 is SGHDT and CDR2 is YYEEEE. This CDR3 is built from 13 residues.

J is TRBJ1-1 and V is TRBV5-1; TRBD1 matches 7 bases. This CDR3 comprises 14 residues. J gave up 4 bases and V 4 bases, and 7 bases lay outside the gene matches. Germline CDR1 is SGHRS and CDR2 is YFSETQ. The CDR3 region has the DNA TGCGCCAGCAGCCTAAGCCAGGGGGGCACTGAAGCTTTCTTT. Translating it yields CASSLSQGGTEAFF.

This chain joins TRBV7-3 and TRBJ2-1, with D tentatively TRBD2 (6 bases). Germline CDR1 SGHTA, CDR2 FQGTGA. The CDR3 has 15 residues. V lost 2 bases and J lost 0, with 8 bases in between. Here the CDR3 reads CASSLAGPSYNEQFF. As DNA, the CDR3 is TGTGCCAGCAGCTTAGCGGGGCCCTCCTACAATGAGCAGTTCTTC.

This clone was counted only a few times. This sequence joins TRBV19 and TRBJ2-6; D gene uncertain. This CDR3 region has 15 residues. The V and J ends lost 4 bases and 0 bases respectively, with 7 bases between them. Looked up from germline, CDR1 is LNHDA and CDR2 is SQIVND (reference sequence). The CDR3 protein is CASSKLYSGANVLTF. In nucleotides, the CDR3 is TGTGCCAGTAGTAAGCTGTACTCTGGGGCCAACGTCCTGACTTTC.

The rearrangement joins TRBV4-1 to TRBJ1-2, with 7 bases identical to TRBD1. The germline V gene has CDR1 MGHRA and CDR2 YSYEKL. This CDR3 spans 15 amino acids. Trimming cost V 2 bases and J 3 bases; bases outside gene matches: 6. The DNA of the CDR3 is TGCGCCAGCAGCCAATCTGGGACAGCCGACTATGGCTACACCTTC. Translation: CASSQSGTADYGYTF.

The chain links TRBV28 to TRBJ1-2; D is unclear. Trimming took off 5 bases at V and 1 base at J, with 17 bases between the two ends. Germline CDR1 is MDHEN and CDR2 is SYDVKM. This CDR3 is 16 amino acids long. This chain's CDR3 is CASSPNPGRDNYGYTF. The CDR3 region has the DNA TGTGCCAGCAGTCCCAATCCGGGGAGAGATAACTATGGCTACACCTTC.

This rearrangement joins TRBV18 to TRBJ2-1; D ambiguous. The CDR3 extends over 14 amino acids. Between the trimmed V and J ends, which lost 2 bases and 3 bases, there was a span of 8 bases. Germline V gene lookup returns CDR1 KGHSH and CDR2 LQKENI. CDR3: CASSPLANYNEQFF. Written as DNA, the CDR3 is TGTGCCAGCTCACCATTGGCTAACTACAATGAGCAGTTCTTC.

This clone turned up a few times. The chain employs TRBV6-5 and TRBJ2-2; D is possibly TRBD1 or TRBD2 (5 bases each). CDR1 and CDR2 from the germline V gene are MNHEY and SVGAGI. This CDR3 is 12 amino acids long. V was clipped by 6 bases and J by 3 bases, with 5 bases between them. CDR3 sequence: CASRGDTGELFF. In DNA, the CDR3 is TGTGCCAGCAGGGGGGACACCGGGGAGCTGTTTTTT.

The CDR3 protein is CASSYRGRDSPLHF. The CDR3 nucleotides are TGTGCCAGCAGTTACAGGGGGCGGGATTCACCCCTCCACTTT. The chain couples TRBV6-5 to TRBJ1-6, with TRBD1 matching over 7 bases. Germline-derived CDR1 and CDR2 are MNHEY and SVGAGI. V lost 2 bases, J lost 8 bases, and 3 bases stayed unmatched. CDR3 length: 14 residues.

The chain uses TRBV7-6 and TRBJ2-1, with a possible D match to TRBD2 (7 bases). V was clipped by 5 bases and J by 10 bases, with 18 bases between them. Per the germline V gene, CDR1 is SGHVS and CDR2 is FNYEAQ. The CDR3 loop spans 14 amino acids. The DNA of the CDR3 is TGTGCCAGCAGCGCCGCGGGGGCGGCGCGAGAGCAGTTCTTC. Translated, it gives CASSAAGAAREQFF.

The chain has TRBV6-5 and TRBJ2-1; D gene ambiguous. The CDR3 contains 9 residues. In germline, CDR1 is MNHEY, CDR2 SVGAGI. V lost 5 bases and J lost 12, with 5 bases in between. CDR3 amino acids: CASSDGQFF. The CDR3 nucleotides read TGTGCCAGCAGTGATGGGCAGTTCTTC.

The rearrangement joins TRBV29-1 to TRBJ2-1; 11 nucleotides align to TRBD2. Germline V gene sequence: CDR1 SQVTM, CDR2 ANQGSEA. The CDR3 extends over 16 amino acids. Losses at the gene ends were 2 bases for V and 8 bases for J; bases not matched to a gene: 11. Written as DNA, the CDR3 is TGCAGCGTTGAAAATGTACTAGCGGGAGTGGGGGATGAGCAGTTCTTC. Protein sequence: CSVENVLAGVGDEQFF.

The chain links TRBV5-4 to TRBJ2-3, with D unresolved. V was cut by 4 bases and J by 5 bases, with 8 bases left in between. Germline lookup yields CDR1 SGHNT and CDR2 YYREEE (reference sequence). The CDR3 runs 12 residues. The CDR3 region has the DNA TGTGCCAGCAGCCCCCGCGAAGATACGCAGTATTTT. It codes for CASSPREDTQYF.